A selection of T cell receptor beta chains follows, all from one sample in a study of blood T cells in healthy people across ages. TCRdb reanalysed the 5' RACE reads using MiXCR and keeps one entry per CDR3 protein. The table includes 1.5 million to 2 million distinct CDR3 sequences, approximately 40% detected once. The sample taken for sequencing was blood. These receptors all stem from a human donor in good health. CDR3s include the opening cysteine and the closing phenylalanine or tryptophan. D genes are given only for firm matches. The size field is filled for only some rows; it gives once, few, many or a size class.

j_call cdr3_length v_call d_call clone_size cdr3_nt cdr3_aa
TRBJ2-5 13 TRBV7-9 NA NA TGTGCCAGCAGCCCCATGCTTGGGAAACCCCAGTACTTC CASSPMLGKPQYF
TRBJ1-2 12 TRBV20-1 NA few TGCAGTGCTGACCGGGACCCCTATGGCTACACCTTC CSADRDPYGYTF
TRBJ2-7 13 TRBV12-3/TRBV12-4 TRBD1 NA TGTGCCAGCGCAGGGACAGAAACCTACGAGCAGTACTTC CASAGTETYEQYF
TRBJ2-5 14 TRBV10-3 NA NA TGTGCCATCAGTGAAGGGATGGCCAGGGAGACCCAGTACTTC CAISEGMARETQYF
TRBJ2-5 12 TRBV6-2/TRBV6-3 NA many TGTGCCAGCAGTATGCTGGGGGAGACCCAGTACTTC CASSMLGETQYF
TRBJ1-4 15 TRBV12-3/TRBV12-4 TRBD1 once TGTGCCAGCAGACGTGACAGGGAATCCCATGAAAAACTGTTTTTT CASRRDRESHEKLFF
TRBJ1-4 11 TRBV12-3/TRBV12-4 NA few TGTGCCAGCAGTTTCCGGGACATACTGTTTTTT CASSFRDILFF
TRBJ2-5 13 TRBV27 NA few TGTGCCAGCAGCCCATATAACGAAGAGACCCAGTACTTC CASSPYNEETQYF
TRBJ2-3 15 TRBV7-2 NA few TGTGCCAGCAACCTTAGGGGGGGGGCCGCGGATACGCAGTATTTT CASNLRGGAADTQYF
TRBJ1-1 12 TRBV7-2 NA few TGTGCCAGCAAAAGGCCTAACGGTGAAGCTTTCTTT CASKRPNGEAFF
TRBJ2-3 14 TRBV4-3 NA few TGCGCCAGCAGCCAAGATATCGTGGTTGATACGCAGTATTTT CASSQDIVVDTQYF
TRBJ1-2 16 TRBV12-3/TRBV12-4 NA NA NA CASSQEGYTFNYGYTF
TRBJ2-1 16 TRBV5-1 TRBD1 few TGCGCCAGCAGCTCCACTTACAGGGGGGTATACAATGAGCAGTTCTTC CASSSTYRGVYNEQFF
TRBJ2-1 14 TRBV12-3/TRBV12-4 NA NA TGTGCCAGCAGTTTCTACAGCTCCTACAATGAGCAGTTCTTC CASSFYSSYNEQFF
TRBJ2-5 16 TRBV25-1 TRBD2 NA TGTGCCAGCAGTGAACCGCGGGACTACTTGAGGGAGACCCAGTACTTC CASSEPRDYLRETQYF
TRBJ1-4 15 TRBV20-1 TRBD1 NA TGCAGTGCTACCCAGGGGGGAGGATGGGATGAAAAACTGTTTTTT CSATQGGGWDEKLFF
TRBJ2-1 13 TRBV24-1 NA NA TGTGCCACCAGTGATTCGTTCTTCCAGGTACAGTTCTTC CATSDSFFQVQFF
TRBJ1-1 15 TRBV7-2 NA NA TGTGCCAGCAGCCCCGGAAGCCAGGGGCGAACTGAAGCTTTCTTT CASSPGSQGRTEAFF
TRBJ1-2 16 TRBV20-1 NA few TGCAGTGCTAGAGCAGGGGCGCTATCCCTGGGTCTTGGCTACACCTTC CSARAGALSLGLGYTF
TRBJ2-7 14 TRBV29-1 TRBD2 few TGCAGCGTTTCGGGGGGGCCTCGAGGCTACGAGCAGTACTTC CSVSGGPRGYEQYF
TRBJ2-4 15 TRBV12-3/TRBV12-4 NA NA TGTGCCAGCAGTGGCAGGGCAGGGGCCAAAAACATTCAGTACTTC CASSGRAGAKNIQYF
TRBJ2-5 14 TRBV29-1 NA NA TGCAGCGTCAGGGGCGGGGGACCCGGAGAGACCCAGTACTTC CSVRGGGPGETQYF
TRBJ2-4 16 TRBV5-8 TRBD1 NA TGTGCCAGCGGCTTCAGGACAGGGGGCTCCGTCAACATTCAGTACTTC CASGFRTGGSVNIQYF
TRBJ2-7 14 TRBV20-1 TRBD2 NA TGCAGTGCTGGAATGCGGGGGGGCATTGAAGAGCAGTACTTC CSAGMRGGIEEQYF
TRBJ2-4 16 TRBV12-3/TRBV12-4 TRBD2 NA TGTGCCAGCAGTTTAGTTGGGCGGGGGGGCCAGAGCATTCAGTACTTC CASSLVGRGGQSIQYF
TRBJ1-1 13 TRBV30 NA NA TGTGCCTGGAGTTTTAACCAGGGATCTGAAGCTTTCTTT CAWSFNQGSEAFF
TRBJ2-1 13 TRBV29-1 TRBD1 few TGCAGCGCTACGGGACAGGGACTGGATGAGCAGTTCTTC CSATGQGLDEQFF
TRBJ1-5 17 TRBV24-1 TRBD1 once TGTGCCACCAGTGATAACCGGGACAGGGGGCGCAATCAGCCCCAGCATTTT CATSDNRDRGRNQPQHF
TRBJ2-1 14 TRBV20-1 NA few TGCAGTGCTAATGCATGGTGGATGTATGGTGAGCAGTTCTTC CSANAWWMYGEQFF
TRBJ1-1 14 TRBV2 NA NA TGTGCCAGCAGTGTGTCGGGATTGGACACTGAAGCTTTCTTT CASSVSGLDTEAFF
TRBJ1-1 14 TRBV29-1 NA few TGCAGCGCTGATACCGGGACCACGGACACTGAAGCTTTCTTT CSADTGTTDTEAFF
TRBJ1-1 14 TRBV28 NA NA TGTGCCAGCAGTCTAAGAGGGGGGAGGCCTGAAGCTTTCTTT CASSLRGGRPEAFF
TRBJ2-5 11 TRBV20-1 NA few TGCAGTGCTCCCCTAGGGAATTCCCAGTACTTC CSAPLGNSQYF
TRBJ1-1 13 TRBV7-3 NA few TGTGCCAGCAGCTTATTTCTCGACACTGAAGCTTTCTTT CASSLFLDTEAFF